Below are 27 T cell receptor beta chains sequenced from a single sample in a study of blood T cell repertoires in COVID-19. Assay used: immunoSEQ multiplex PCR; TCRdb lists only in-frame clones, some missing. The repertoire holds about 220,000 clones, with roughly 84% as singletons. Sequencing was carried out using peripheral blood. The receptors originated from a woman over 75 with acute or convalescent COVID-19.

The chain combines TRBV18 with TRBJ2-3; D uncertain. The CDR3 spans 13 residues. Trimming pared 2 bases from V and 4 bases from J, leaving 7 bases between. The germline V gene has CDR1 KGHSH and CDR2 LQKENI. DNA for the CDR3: TGTGCCAGCTCACCATGGGCTCCAGATACGCAGTATTTT. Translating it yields CASSPWAPDTQYF.

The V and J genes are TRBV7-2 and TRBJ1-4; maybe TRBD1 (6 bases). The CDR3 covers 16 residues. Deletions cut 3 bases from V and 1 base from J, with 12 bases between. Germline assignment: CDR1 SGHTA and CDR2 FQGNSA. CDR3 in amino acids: CASSLLGAVTNEKLFF. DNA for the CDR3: TGTGCCAGCAGCTTGTTGGGGGCGGTAACTAATGAAAAACTGTTTTTT.

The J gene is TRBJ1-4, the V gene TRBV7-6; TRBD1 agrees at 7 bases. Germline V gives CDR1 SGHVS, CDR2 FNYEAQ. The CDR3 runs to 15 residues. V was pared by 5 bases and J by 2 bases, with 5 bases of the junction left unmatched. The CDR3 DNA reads TGTGCCAGCAGCCTAGGGACAGTCACTAATGAAAAACTGTTTTTT. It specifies CASSLGTVTNEKLFF.

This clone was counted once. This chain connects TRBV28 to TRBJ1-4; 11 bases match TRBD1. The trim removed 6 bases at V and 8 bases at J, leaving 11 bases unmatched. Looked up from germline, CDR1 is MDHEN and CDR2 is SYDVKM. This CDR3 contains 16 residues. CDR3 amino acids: CASRPTPGQGGEKLFF. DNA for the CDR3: TGTGCCAGCAGGCCTACCCCGGGACAGGGGGGAGAAAAACTGTTTTTT.

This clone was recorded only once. This CDR3 is CAISEDLTGLTGELFF. The CDR3 DNA reads as TGTGCCATCAGTGAAGACTTGACTGGGTTAACCGGGGAGCTGTTTTTT. This rearrangement joins TRBV10-3 to TRBJ2-2; D is unresolved. The germline CDR1 and CDR2 sequences are ENHRY and SYGVKD. Trimming shortened V by 3 bases and J by 5 bases, and 16 bases separated the two germline ends. This CDR3 has 16 residues.

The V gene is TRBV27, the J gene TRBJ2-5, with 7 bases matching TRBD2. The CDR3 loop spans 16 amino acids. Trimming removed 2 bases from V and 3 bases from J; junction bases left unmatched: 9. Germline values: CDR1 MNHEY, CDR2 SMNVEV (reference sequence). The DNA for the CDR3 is TGTGCCAGCAGTTTAAGTCGTGGGCGGGGGAAAGAGACCCAGTACTTC. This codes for CASSLSRGRGKETQYF.

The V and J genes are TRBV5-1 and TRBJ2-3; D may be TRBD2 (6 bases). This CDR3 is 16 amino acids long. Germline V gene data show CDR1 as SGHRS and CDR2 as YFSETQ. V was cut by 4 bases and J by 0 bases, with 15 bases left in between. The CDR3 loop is CASSLGSGTSTDTQYF. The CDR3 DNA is TGCGCCAGCAGCCTGGGTAGCGGCACTAGCACAGATACGCAGTATTTT.

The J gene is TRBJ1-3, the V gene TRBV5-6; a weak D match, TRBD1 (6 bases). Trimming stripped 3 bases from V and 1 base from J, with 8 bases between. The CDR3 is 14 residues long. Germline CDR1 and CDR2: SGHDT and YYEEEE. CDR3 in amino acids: CASSSRGSGNTIYF. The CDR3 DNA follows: TGTGCCAGCAGCTCCAGGGGTTCTGGAAACACCATATATTTT. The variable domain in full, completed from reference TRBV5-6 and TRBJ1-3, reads DAGVTQSPTHLIKTRGQQVTLRCSPKSGHDTVSWYQQALGQGPQFIFQYYEEEERQRGNFPDRFSGHQFPNYSSELNVNALLLGDSALYLCASSSRGSGNTIYFGEGSWLTVV.

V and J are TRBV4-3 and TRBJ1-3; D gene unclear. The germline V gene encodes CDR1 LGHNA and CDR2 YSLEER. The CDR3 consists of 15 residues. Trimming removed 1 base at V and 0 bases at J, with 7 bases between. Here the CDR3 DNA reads TGCGCCAGCAGCCAAGTGGGCACCTCTGGAAACACCATATATTTT. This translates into CASSQVGTSGNTIYF.

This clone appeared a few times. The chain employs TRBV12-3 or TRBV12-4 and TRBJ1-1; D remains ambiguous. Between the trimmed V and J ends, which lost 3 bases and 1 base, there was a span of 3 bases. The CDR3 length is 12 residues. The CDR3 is CASSFWNTEAFF. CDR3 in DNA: TGTGCCAGCAGTTTCTGGAACACTGAAGCTTTCTTT.

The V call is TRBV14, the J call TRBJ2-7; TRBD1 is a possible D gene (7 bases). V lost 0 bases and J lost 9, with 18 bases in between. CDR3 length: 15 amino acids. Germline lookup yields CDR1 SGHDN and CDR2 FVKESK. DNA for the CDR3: TGTGCCAGCAGCCAAGATTCAATCAGGGGGGTAACGCAGTACTTC. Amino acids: CASSQDSIRGVTQYF.

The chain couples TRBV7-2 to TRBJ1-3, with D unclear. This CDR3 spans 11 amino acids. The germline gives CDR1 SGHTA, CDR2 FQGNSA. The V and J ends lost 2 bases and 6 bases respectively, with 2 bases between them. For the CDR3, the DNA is TGTGCCAGCAGCTTACTAAACACCATATATTTT. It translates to CASSLLNTIYF. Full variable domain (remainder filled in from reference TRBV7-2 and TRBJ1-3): GAGVSQSPSNKVTEKGKDVELRCDPISGHTALYWYRQSLGQGLEFLIYFQGNSAPDKSGLPSDRFSAERTGGSVSTLTIQRTQQEDSAVYLCASSLLNTIYFGEGSWLTVV.

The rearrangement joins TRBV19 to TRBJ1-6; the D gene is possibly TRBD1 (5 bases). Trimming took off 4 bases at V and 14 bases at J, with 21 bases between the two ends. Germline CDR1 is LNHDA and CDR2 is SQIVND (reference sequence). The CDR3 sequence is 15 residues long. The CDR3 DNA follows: TGTGCCAGTAGTACAGGGTCCGGGGGAGTATCCACCCTCCACTTT. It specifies CASSTGSGGVSTLHF.

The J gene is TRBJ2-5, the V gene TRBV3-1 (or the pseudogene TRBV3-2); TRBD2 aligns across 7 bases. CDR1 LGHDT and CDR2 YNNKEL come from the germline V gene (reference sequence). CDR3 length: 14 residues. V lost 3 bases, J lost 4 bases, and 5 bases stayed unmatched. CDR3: CASSHQGRGETQYF. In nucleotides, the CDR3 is TGTGCCAGCAGCCACCAAGGGAGGGGAGAGACCCAGTACTTC.

This CDR3 is CASSPASGGETQYF. The CDR3 bases are TGTGCCAGCAGCCCGGCGTCCGGGGGGGAGACCCAGTACTTC. The V call is TRBV6-5, the J call TRBJ2-5; 7 bases match TRBD2. This CDR3 is built from 14 residues. With V trimmed by 6 bases and J by 5 bases, 9 bases remained unmatched. The germline V gene has CDR1 MNHEY and CDR2 SVGAGI.

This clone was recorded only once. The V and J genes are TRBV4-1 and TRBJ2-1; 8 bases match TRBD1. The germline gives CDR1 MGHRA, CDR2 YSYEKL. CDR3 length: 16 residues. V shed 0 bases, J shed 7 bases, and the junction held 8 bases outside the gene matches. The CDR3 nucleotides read TGCGCCAGCAGCCAAGATCCGGGACAGGCTATTAATGAGCAGTTCTTC. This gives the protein CASSQDPGQAINEQFF.

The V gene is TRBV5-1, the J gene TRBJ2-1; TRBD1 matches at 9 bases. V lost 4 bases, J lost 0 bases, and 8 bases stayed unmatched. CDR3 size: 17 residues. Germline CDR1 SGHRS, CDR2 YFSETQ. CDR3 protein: CASSPSTGGFSYNEQFF. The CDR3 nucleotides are TGCGCCAGCAGCCCTTCGACAGGGGGTTTCTCCTACAATGAGCAGTTCTTC.

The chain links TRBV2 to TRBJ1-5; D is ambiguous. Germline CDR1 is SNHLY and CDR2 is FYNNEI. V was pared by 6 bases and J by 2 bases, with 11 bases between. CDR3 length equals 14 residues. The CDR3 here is CASRETEGNQPQHF. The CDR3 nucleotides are TGTGCCAGCAGGGAAACTGAGGGCAATCAGCCCCAGCATTTT.

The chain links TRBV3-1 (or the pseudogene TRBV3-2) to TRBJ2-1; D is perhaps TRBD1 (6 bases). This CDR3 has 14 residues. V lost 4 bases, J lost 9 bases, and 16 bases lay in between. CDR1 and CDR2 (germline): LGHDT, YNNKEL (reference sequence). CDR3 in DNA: TGTGCCAGCAGCCGGAAAAGCAACAGGGCTGAGCAGTTCTTC. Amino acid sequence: CASSRKSNRAEQFF.

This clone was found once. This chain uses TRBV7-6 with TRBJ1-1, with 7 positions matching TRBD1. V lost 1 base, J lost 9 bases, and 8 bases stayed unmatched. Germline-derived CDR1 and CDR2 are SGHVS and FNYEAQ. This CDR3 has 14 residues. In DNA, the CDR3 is TGTGCCAGCAGCTTAGGGTCCCGGGACAGCCAAGCTTTCTTT. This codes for CASSLGSRDSQAFF. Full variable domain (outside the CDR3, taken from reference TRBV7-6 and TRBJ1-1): GAGVSQSPRYKVTKRGQDVALRCDPISGHVSLYWYRQALGQGPEFLTYFNYEAQQDKSGLPNDRFSAERPEGSISTLTIQRTEQRDSAMYRCASSLGSRDSQAFFGQGTRLTVV.

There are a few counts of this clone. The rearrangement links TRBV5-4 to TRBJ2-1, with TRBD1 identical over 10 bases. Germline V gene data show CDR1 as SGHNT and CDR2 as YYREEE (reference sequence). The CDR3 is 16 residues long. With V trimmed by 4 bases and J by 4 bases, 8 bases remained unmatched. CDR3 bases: TGTGCCAGCAGCCGACAGGGGGCTAGGAAGTACAATGAGCAGTTCTTC. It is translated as CASSRQGARKYNEQFF.

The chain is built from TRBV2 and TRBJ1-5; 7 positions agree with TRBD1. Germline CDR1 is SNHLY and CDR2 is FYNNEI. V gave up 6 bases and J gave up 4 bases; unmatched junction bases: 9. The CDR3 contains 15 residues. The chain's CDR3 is CASSQQGIGNQPQHF. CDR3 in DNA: TGTGCCAGCAGCCAACAGGGGATTGGGAATCAGCCCCAGCATTTT.

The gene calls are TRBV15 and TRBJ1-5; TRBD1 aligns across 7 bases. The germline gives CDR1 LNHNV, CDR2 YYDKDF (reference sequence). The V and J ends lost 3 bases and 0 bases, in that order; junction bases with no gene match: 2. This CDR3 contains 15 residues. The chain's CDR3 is CATSRTGYSNQPQHF. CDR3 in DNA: TGTGCCACCAGCAGGACAGGGTATAGCAATCAGCCCCAGCATTTT.

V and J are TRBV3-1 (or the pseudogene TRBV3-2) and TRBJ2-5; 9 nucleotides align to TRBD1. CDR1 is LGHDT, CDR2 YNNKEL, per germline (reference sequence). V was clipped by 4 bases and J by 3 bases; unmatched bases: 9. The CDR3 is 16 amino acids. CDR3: CASSPILGQGEETQYF. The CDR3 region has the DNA TGTGCCAGCAGCCCTATTTTGGGACAGGGCGAAGAGACCCAGTACTTC.

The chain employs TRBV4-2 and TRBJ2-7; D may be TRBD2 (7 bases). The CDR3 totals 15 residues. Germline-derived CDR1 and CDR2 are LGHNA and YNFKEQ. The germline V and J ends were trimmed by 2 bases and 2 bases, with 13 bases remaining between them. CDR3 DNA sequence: TGTGCCAGCAGCCAATTAAGGGGGGGGACCTACGAGCAGTACTTC. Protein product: CASSQLRGGTYEQYF.

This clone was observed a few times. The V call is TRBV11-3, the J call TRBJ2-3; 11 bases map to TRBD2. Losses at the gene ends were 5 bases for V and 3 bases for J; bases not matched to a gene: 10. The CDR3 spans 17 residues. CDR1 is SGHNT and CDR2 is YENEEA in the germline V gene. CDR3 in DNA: TGTGCCAGCAGCCCGCACGTTAGCGGGGGGGCAACAGATACGCAGTATTTT. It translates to CASSPHVSGGATDTQYF.

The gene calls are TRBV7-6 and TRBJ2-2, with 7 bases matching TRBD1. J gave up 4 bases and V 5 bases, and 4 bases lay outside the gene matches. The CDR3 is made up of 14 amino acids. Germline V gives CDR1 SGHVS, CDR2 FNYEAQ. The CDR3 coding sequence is TGTGCCAGCAGCAGACAGGGCGGCACCGGGGAGCTGTTTTTT. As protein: CASSRQGGTGELFF. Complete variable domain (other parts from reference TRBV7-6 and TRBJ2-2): GAGVSQSPRYKVTKRGQDVALRCDPISGHVSLYWYRQALGQGPEFLTYFNYEAQQDKSGLPNDRFSAERPEGSISTLTIQRTEQRDSAMYRCASSRQGGTGELFFGEGSRLTVL.